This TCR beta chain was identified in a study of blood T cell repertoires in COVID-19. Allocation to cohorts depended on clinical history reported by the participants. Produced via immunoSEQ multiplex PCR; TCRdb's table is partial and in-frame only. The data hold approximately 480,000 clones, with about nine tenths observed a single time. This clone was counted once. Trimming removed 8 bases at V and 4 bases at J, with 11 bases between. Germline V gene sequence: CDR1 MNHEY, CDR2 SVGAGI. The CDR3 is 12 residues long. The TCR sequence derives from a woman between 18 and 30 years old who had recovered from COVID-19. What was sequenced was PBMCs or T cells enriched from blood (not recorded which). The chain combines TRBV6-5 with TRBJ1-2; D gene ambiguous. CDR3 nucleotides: TGTGCCAGCGCCAAGAACTCCTATGGCTACACCTTC. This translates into CASAKNSYGYTF.